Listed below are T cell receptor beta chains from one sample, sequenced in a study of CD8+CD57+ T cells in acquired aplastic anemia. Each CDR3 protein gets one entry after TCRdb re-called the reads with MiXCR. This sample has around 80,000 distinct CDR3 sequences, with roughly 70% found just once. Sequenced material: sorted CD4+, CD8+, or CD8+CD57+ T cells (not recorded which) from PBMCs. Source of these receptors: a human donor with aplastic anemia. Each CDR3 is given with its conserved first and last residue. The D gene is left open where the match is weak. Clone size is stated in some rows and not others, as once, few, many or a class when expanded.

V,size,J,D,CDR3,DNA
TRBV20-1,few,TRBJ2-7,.,CSDDYEQYF,TGCAGTGATGATTACGAGCAGTACTTC
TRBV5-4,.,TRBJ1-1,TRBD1,CASSLGDRSTMNTEAFF,TGTGCCAGCAGCCTGGGGGACAGATCTACGATGAACACTGAAGCTTTCTTT
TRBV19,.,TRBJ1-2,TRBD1,CASSREGTGIYGYTF,TGTGCCAGTAGTAGAGAGGGGACAGGGATCTATGGCTACACCTTC
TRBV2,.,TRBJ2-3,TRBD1,CASRTGGIDTQYF,TGTGCCAGCAGGACAGGGGGTATAGATACGCAGTATTTT
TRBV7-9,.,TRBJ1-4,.,CASSPQGEKLFF,TGTGCCAGCAGTCCACAGGGTGAAAAACTGTTTTTT
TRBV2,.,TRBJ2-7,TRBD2,CASSQTARLAGDAGQYF,TGTGCCAGCAGCCAAACGGCAAGACTAGCGGGAGACGCGGGGCAGTACTTC
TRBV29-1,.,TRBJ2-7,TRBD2,CSVDGLAGGGYEQYF,TGCAGCGTTGACGGTCTAGCGGGAGGCGGGTACGAGCAGTACTTC
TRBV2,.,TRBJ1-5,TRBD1,CASKGGTGVIQPQHF,TGTGCCAGCAAAGGTGGGACAGGGGTCATCCAGCCCCAGCATTTT
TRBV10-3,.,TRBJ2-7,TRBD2,CAISGAVLAVTYEQYF,TGTGCCATCAGTGGGGCTGTACTAGCGGTTACCTACGAGCAGTACTTC
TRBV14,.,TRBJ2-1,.,CASSQVLRWFF,TGTGCCAGCAGCCAAGTGCTCAGGTGGTTCTTC
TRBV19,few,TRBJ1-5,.,CASNIGLISNQPQHF,TGTGCCAGTAACATAGGACTGATTAGCAATCAGCCCCAGCATTTT
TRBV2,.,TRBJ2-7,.,CASSFYEQYF,TGTGCCAGCAGTTTCTACGAGCAGTACTTC
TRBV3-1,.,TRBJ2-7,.,CASSYSLRLASYEQYF,TGTGCCAGCAGTTACTCCCTCCGCCTGGCTTCCTACGAGCAGTACTTC
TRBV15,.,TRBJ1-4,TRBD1,CATSRDFTGGVGNEKLFF,TGTGCCACCAGCAGAGATTTTACAGGGGGCGTGGGTAATGAAAAACTGTTTTTT
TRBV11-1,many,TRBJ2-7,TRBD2,CASSAALAGPSYEQYF,TGTGCCAGCAGCGCCGCACTAGCGGGGCCATCCTACGAGCAGTACTTC
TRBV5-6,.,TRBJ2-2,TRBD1,CASGTGTVNTGELSF,TGTGCCAGCGGCACCGGGACAGTTAACACCGGGGAGCTGTCTTTT
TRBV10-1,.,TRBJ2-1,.,CAKGWGTYNEQFF,TGCGCCAAGGGTTGGGGGACCTACAATGAGCAGTTCTTC
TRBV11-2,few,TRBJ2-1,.,CASSLGGGAPKSNEQFF,TGTGCCAGCAGCTTAGGTGGCGGGGCCCCGAAAAGCAATGAGCAGTTCTTC
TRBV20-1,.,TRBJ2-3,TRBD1,CSATGTGGEDTQYF,TGCAGTGCTACGGGGACAGGGGGTGAAGATACGCAGTATTTT
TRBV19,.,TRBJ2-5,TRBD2,CASSNPGLGGETQYF,TGTGCCAGTAGTAACCCGGGACTGGGAGGGGAGACCCAGTACTTC
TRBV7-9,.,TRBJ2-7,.,CASSDQGGEQYF,TGTGCCAGCAGCGACCAGGGAGGCGAGCAGTACTTC
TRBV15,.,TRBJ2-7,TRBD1,CATSTTGTGDLEQYF,TGTGCCACCAGCACTACCGGGACAGGGGACCTCGAGCAGTACTTC
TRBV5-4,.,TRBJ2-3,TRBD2,CASSLYSLAGVSSTDTQYF,TGTGCCAGCAGCTTGTACTCCCTAGCGGGTGTTTCTAGCACAGATACGCAGTATTTT
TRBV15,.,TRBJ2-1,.,CATSREISSNEQFF,TGTGCCACCAGCAGAGAGATTAGTAGCAATGAGCAGTTCTTC
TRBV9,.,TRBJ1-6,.,CASSIGVLTGGSPLHF,TGTGCCAGCAGCATTGGCGTCCTTACGGGAGGTTCACCCCTCCACTTT
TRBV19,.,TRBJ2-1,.,CASLGVSYNEQFF,TGTGCCAGTCTGGGGGTCTCCTACAATGAGCAGTTCTTC
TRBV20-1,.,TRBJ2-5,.,CSARDLGTQETQYF,TGCAGTGCTAGAGATCTCGGAACCCAAGAGACCCAGTACTTC
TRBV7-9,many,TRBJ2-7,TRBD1,CASSYQTGLLAYEQYF,TGTGCCAGCAGCTACCAGACAGGGCTATTGGCCTACGAGCAGTACTTC
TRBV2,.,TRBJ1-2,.,CTSRQNNYGYTF,TGTACCTCAAGACAGAATAACTATGGCTACACCTTC
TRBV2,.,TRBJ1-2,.,CASRETGYTF,TGTGCCAGCAGAGAAACGGGCTACACCTTC
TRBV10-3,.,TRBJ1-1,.,CAITGGRDLTEAFF,TGTGCCATCACTGGGGGCAGGGATCTCACTGAAGCTTTCTTT
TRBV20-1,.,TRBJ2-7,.,CSARSPAYEQYF,TGCAGTGCTAGATCGCCAGCCTACGAGCAGTACTTC
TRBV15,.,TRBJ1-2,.,CATSRAGSRYGYTF,TGTGCCACCAGCAGAGCGGGCAGCCGATATGGCTACACCTTC
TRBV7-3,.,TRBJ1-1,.,CASGIGGGTEAFF,TGTGCCAGCGGAATTGGGGGAGGCACTGAAGCTTTCTTT
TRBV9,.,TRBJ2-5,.,CASSKDSQETQYF,TGTGCCAGCAGTAAGGACAGCCAAGAGACCCAGTACTTC
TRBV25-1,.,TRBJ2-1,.,CASSGYRAKFF,TGTGCCAGCAGTGGGTATCGGGCGAAGTTCTTC
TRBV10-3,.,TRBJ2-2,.,CAISEIGVAATGELFF,TGTGCCATCAGTGAGATCGGGGTAGCGGCTACCGGGGAGCTGTTTTTT
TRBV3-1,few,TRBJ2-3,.,CASSQGPTDTQYF,TGTGCCAGCAGCCAAGGGCCCACAGATACGCAGTATTTT
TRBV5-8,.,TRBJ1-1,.,CASSLDRQGNTEAFF,TGTGCCAGCAGCTTGGATCGTCAGGGGAACACTGAAGCTTTCTTT
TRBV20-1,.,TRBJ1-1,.,CSARSGTRNTEAFF,TGCAGTGCTAGGTCAGGCACTAGGAACACTGAAGCTTTCTTT
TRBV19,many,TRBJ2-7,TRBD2,CASSIDLSAGALLGEQYF,TGTGCCAGTAGTATAGATTTAAGCGCGGGAGCCCTACTTGGCGAGCAGTACTTC
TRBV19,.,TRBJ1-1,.,CASSIKGLNTEAFF,TGTGCCAGTAGTATCAAGGGGTTGAACACTGAAGCTTTCTTT
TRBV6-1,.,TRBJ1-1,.,CASSLTASQGPTEAFF,TGTGCCAGCAGTCTAACCGCCTCGCAGGGCCCCACTGAAGCTTTCTTT
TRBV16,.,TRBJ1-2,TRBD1,CASSQGQVGGYTF,TGTGCCAGCAGCCAAGGACAGGTTGGGGGCTACACCTTC
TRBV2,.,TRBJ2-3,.,CASMGRGTDTQYF,TGCGCCAGCATGGGGCGTGGCACAGATACGCAGTATTTT
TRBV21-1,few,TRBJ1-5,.,CASSTSSLGQGDRVGNQPQHF,TGTGCCAGCAGCACAAGCTCTTTGGGACAGGGTGACAGGGTGGGCAATCAGCCCCAGCATTTT
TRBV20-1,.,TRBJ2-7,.,CSATRGPSYEQYF,TGCAGTGCCACGCGGGGCCCCTCCTACGAGCAGTACTTC
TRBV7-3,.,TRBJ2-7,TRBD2,CASSLERGGPYEQYF,TGTGCCAGCAGCTTGGAGCGGGGGGGCCCTTACGAGCAGTACTTC
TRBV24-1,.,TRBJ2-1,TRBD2,CATSGAGGPNEQFF,TGTGCCACCAGTGGAGCGGGGGGGCCTAATGAGCAGTTCTTC
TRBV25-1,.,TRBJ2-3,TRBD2,CATSGGRSTDTQYF,TGTGCCACCAGCGGGGGCAGATCCACAGATACGCAGTATTTT
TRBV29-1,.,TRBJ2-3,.,CSVVPGTDTQYF,TGCAGCGTTGTCCCAGGGACAGATACGCAGTATTTT
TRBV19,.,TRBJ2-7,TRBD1,CASSPRGQYEQYF,TGTGCCAGTAGCCCCCGGGGACAGTACGAGCAGTACTTC
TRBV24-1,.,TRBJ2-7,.,CATSETAGARPYEQYF,TGTGCCACCAGTGAAACGGCAGGGGCTAGACCCTACGAGCAGTACTTC
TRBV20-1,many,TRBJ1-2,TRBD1,CSAKPMTGGYGYTF,TGCAGTGCTAAACCGATGACAGGGGGCTATGGCTACACCTTC